The 8 T cell receptor beta chains presented below share a single source sample, sequenced in a study of radiation and T cells in renal cell carcinoma. The time point is: blood 4 weeks post-SBRT, at nephrectomy. Treatment defined: 15 Gy SBRT to primary tumor, nephrectomy 4 weeks later. Sequencing used immunoSEQ multiplex PCR; TCRdb keeps in-frame clones, though not all of them. The sample lists some 150,000 clones; less than 90% were seen once. Here the sequenced sample was blood, taken from a patient whose treatment included radiotherapy and nephrectomy. All receptors come from a woman aged 50 to 65 with renal cell carcinoma.

In nucleotides, the CDR3 is TGCGCCAGCAGCCAGACCACAGGGGCTGAGCAGTTCTTC. This codes for CASSQTTGAEQFF. This chain connects TRBV4-3 to TRBJ2-1; TRBD1 matches at 7 bases. Germline V gene sequence: CDR1 LGHNA, CDR2 YSLEER. There are 13 residues in the CDR3. Trimming cost V 3 bases and J 9 bases; bases outside gene matches: 5.

This clone was detected only once. This chain links TRBV10-3 with TRBJ2-7, with 12 bases identical to TRBD1. The ends lost 6 bases at V and 1 base at J; junction bases unmatched: 10. The length of the CDR3 is 17 residues. Germline V gives CDR1 ENHRY, CDR2 SYGVKD. The CDR3 coding sequence is TGTGCCATCAGGAGGGGGACAGGGGGCGATAGTTCCTACGAGCAGTACTTC. Translated: CAIRRGTGGDSSYEQYF.

The chain couples TRBV6-1 to TRBJ2-7; 9 bases match TRBD2. CDR1 is MNHNS and CDR2 is SASEGT in the germline V gene. Trimming at V came to 4 bases and at J to 6 bases, leaving 7 bases not matched to a gene. This CDR3 has 14 residues. CDR3 region: CASSGLAGVGEQYF. The CDR3 DNA is TGTGCCAGCAGTGGATTAGCGGGAGTAGGCGAGCAGTACTTC.

The chain uses TRBV5-1 and TRBJ1-2, with D maybe TRBD1 (6 bases). CDR1 and CDR2 from the germline V gene are SGHRS and YFSETQ. The V end was cut by 2 bases, the J end by 3 bases, with 11 bases between. This CDR3 is 14 amino acids long. In nucleotides, the CDR3 is TGCGCCAGCAGCTTAACAGGGTTGGACTATGGCTACACCTTC. This translates into CASSLTGLDYGYTF.

CDR3 coding DNA: TGTGCCAGCAGCCGCGGGACGTCTAGCAATCAGCCCCAGCATTTT. This codes for CASSRGTSSNQPQHF. The chain couples TRBV4-2 to TRBJ1-5, with D possibly matching TRBD1 (5 bases). V was shortened by 4 bases and J by 0 bases, with 10 bases between the two germline ends. The CDR3 spans 15 residues. Germline V lookup: CDR1 LGHNA, CDR2 YNFKEQ.

This chain connects TRBV5-6 to TRBJ1-2; D is possibly TRBD1 (6 bases). Germline assignment: CDR1 SGHDT and CDR2 YYEEEE. V lost 3 bases and J 5 bases, leaving 11 bases between the germline ends. The CDR3 consists of 13 residues. The CDR3 bases are TGTGCCAGCAGCTGGGGGGGCTCATATGGCTACACCTTC. Protein product: CASSWGGSYGYTF.

DNA of the CDR3: TGCGCCAGCAGCTTGGGAGCAACCTACAATGAGCAGTTCTTC. This codes for CASSLGATYNEQFF. The chain links TRBV5-1 to TRBJ2-1; D gene ambiguous. The CDR3 extends over 14 amino acids. Trimming cost V 0 bases and J 2 bases, with 6 bases left between them. Germline-derived CDR1 and CDR2 are SGHRS and YFSETQ.

The V gene is TRBV7-2, the J gene TRBJ2-7; the D gene is possibly TRBD2 (6 bases). The germline V and J ends were trimmed by 5 bases and 3 bases, with 14 bases remaining between them. Germline V gene data show CDR1 as SGHTA and CDR2 as FQGNSA. The CDR3 runs 14 residues. As DNA, the CDR3 is TGTGCCAGCAGCGTCCACGGAGGGAACTACGAGCAGTACTTC. Protein: CASSVHGGNYEQYF. Looking up the rest from reference TRBV7-2 and TRBJ2-7 gives the full variable domain: GAGVSQSPSNKVTEKGKDVELRCDPISGHTALYWYRQSLGQGLEFLIYFQGNSAPDKSGLPSDRFSAERTGGSVSTLTIQRTQQEDSAVYLCASSVHGGNYEQYFGPGTRLTVT.